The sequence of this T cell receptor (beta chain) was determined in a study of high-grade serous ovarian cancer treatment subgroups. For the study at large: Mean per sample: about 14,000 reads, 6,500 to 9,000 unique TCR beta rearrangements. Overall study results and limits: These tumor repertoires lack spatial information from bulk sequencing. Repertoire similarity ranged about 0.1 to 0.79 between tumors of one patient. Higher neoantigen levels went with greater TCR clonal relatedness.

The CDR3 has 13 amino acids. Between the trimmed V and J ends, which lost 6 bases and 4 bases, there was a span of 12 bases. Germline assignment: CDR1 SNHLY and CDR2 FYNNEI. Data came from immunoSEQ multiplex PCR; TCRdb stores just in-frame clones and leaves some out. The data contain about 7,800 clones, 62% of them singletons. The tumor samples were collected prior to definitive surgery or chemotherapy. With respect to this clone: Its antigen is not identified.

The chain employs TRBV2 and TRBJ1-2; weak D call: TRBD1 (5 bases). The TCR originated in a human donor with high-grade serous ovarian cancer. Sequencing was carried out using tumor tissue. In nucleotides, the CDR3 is TGTGCCAGCAGCCCCGGGACCGGCTATGGCTACACCTTC. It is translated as CASSPGTGYGYTF.